What follows is one T cell receptor beta chain and its context. Antigen: not known. Noted treatment: oral pan-JAK inhibitor, 5-10 mg twice daily. Following extraction, RNA underwent reverse transcription to cDNA, which served as the sequencing template. Clones were sequenced by immunoSEQ multiplex PCR, and TCRdb holds only the in-frame ones, with some missing. The data hold roughly 200,000 clones, with 50% to 60% observed a single time. This entry is derived from a study of CD8+ T cells in alopecia areata. On the study more broadly: For the treated group, dosing was oral tofacitinib at 5 to 10 mg twice daily.

Study-wide points: Amid tofacitinib therapy, many expanded lesional clones stayed present in scalp and blood.

V was pared by 7 bases and J by 1 base, with 10 bases between. There are 12 residues in the CDR3. In germline, CDR1 is SQVTM, CDR2 ANQGSEA. The sequencing here drew on CD4+ T cells sorted from blood, taken at week 4, from a patient treated with tofacitinib. The TCR originated in a human donor with alopecia areata. The genes are TRBV29-1 and TRBJ1-1, with unresolved D. The CDR3 nucleotides are TGCAGCGCAACATGGCAGAACACTGAAGCTTTCTTT. Encoded protein: CSATWQNTEAFF.